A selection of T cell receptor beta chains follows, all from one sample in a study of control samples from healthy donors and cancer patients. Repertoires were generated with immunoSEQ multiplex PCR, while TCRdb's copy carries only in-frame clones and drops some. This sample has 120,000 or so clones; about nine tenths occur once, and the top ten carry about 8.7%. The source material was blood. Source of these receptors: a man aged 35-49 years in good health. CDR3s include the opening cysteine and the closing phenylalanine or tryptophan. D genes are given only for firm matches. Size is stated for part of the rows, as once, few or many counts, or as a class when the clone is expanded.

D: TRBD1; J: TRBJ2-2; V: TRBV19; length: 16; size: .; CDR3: CASNPGTGLVAGELFF; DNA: TGTGCCAGTAATCCCGGGACAGGGCTCGTCGCCGGGGAGCTGTTTTTT
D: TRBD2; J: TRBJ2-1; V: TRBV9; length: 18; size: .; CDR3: CASSVEGIWGGAYNEQFF; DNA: TGTGCCAGCAGCGTAGAGGGTATTTGGGGGGGAGCCTACAATGAGCAGTTCTTC
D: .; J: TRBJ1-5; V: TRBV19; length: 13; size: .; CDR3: CASSRSSNQPQHF; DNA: TGTGCCAGTAGTCGCAGTTCCAATCAGCCCCAGCATTTT
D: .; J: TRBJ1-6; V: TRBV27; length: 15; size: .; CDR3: CASSLSALYNSPLHF; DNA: TGTGCCAGCAGTTTATCTGCACTCTATAATTCACCCCTCCACTTT
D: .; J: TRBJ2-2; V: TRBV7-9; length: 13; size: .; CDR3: CASSSPGSGELFF; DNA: TGTGCCAGCAGCTCCCCGGGGTCTGGGGAGCTGTTTTTT
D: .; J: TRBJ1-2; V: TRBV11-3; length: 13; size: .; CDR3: CASSAPVFVGYTF; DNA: TGTGCCAGCAGCGCACCAGTATTTGTCGGCTACACCTTC
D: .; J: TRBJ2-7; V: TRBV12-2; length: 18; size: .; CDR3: CASRRKCVRVDIGDEQYF; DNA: TGTGCAAGTCGTCGAAAATGCGTTAGGGTAGATATTGGGGACGAGCAGTACTTC
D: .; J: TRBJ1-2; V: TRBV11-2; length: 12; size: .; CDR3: CASSFRTGGYTF; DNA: TGTGCCAGCAGCTTCCGTACGGGGGGCTACACCTTC
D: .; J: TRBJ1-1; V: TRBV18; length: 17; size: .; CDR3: CASSNFPLRDGSTEAFF; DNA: TGTGCCAGCTCAAACTTCCCACTGCGGGACGGGAGCACTGAAGCTTTCTTT
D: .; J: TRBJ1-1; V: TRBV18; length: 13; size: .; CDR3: CASSPALNTEAFF; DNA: TGTGCCAGCTCACCCGCATTGAACACTGAAGCTTTCTTT
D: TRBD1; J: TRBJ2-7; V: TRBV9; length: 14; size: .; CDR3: CASSATGGSYEQYF; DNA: TGTGCCAGCAGCGCGACAGGGGGCTCCTACGAGCAGTACTTC
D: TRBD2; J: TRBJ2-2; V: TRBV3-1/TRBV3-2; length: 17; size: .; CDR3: CATKEASGGLNTGELFF; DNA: TGTGCCACCAAGGAGGCTAGCGGGGGCCTAAACACCGGGGAGCTGTTTTTT
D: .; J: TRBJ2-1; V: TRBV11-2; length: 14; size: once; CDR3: CASSIPQNYNEQFF; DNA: TGTGCCAGCAGCATACCGCAAAATTACAATGAGCAGTTCTTC
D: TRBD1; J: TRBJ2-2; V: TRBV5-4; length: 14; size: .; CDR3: CASSRTGEIRELFF; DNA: TGTGCCAGCAGCAGGACAGGGGAAATCCGGGAGCTGTTTTTT
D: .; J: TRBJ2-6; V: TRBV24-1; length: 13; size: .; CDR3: CATADWGANVLTF; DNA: TGTGCCACCGCTGACTGGGGGGCCAACGTCCTGACTTTC
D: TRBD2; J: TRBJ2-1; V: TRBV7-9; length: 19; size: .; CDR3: CASSLVRLAGGESYNEQFF; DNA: TGTGCCAGCAGCTTAGTCCGACTAGCGGGGGGAGAGTCCTACAATGAGCAGTTCTTC
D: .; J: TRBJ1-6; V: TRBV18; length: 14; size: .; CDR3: CASSPARGNSPLHF; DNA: TGTGCCAGCTCACCAGCCCGCGGTAATTCACCCCTCCACTTT
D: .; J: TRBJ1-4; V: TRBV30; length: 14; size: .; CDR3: CAWSRGGDWEKLFF; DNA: TGTGCCTGGAGTAGGGGGGGGGACTGGGAAAAACTGTTTTTT
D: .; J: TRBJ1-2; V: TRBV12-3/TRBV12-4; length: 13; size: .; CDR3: CASREQGLYGYTF; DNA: TGTGCCAGCAGAGAACAGGGCCTCTATGGCTACACCTTC
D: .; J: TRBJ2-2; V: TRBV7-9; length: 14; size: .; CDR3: CASSFGEGTGELFF; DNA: TGTGCCAGCAGCTTCGGCGAGGGGACCGGGGAGCTGTTTTTT
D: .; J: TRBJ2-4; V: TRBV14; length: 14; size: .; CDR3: CASSQDRLKNIQYF; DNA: TGTGCCAGCAGCCAAGATCGGCTAAAAAACATTCAGTACTTC
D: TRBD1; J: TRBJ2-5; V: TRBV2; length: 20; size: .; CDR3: CASSELLGQGTGSKQETQYF; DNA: TGTGCCAGCAGTGAGTTACTGGGACAGGGTACAGGAAGCAAGCAAGAGACCCAGTACTTC
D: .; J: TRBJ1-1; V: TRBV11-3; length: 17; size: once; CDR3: CASRYTGLRMPGTEAFF; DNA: TGTGCCAGCAGATATACAGGGTTGAGGATGCCGGGCACTGAAGCTTTCTTT
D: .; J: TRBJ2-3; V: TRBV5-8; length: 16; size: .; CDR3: CASSPEGGRSTDTQYF; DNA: TGTGCCAGCAGCCCGGAGGGTGGTAGGAGCACAGATACGCAGTATTTT
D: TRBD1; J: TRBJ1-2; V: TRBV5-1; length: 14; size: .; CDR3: CASSSLGQGSGYTF; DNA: TGCGCCAGCAGCTCCTTGGGACAGGGGAGTGGCTACACCTTC
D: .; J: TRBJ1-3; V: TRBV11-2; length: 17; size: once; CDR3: CASSLVPSSPSGNTIYF; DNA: TGTGCCAGCAGCTTAGTTCCCTCTAGCCCCTCTGGAAACACCATATATTTT
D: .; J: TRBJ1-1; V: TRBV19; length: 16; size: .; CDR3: CASTPVPGVGNTEAFF; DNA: TGTGCCAGTACCCCAGTTCCGGGGGTGGGAAACACTGAAGCTTTCTTT
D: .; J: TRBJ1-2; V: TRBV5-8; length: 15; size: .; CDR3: CASSSELSGIDGYTF; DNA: TGTGCCAGCAGCTCCGAACTATCAGGGATTGATGGCTACACCTTC
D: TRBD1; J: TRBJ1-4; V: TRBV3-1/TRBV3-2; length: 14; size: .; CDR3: CASSPTGSKEKLFF; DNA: TGTGCCAGCAGTCCGACAGGGAGCAAAGAAAAACTGTTTTTT
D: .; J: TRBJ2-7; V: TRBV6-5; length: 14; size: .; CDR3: CASTPGGRLGEQYF; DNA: TGTGCCAGCACCCCAGGGGGGAGGCTCGGGGAGCAGTACTTC
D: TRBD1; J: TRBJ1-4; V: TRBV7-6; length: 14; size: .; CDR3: CASSQGATNEKLFF; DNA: TGTGCCAGCAGCCAGGGGGCAACTAATGAAAAACTGTTTTTT
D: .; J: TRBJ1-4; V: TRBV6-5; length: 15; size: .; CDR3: CASSKVGTEDEKLFF; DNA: TGTGCCAGCTCTAAAGTGGGTACCGAGGATGAAAAACTGTTTTTT
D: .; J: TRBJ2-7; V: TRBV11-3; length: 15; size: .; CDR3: CASSLGEGDSYEQYF; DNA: TGTGCCAGCAGCTTAGGGGAGGGGGACAGCTACGAGCAGTACTTC
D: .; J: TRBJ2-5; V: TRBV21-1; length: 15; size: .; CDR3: CASSGRDRGQETQYF; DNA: TGTGCCAGCAGCGGCCGGGACAGGGGGCAAGAGACCCAGTACTTC
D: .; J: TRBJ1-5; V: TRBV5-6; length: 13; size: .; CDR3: CASSFSSNQPQHF; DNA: TGTGCCAGCAGCTTTAGTAGCAATCAGCCCCAGCATTTT